This T cell receptor (beta chain) was retrieved from a study of cytomegalovirus exposure and HLA in healthy donors. PCR used 60 Vbeta primers and 13 Jbeta primers. Method: immunoSEQ multiplex PCR; TCRdb's copy keeps in-frame clones and lacks some. The sample lists over 100,000 clones; approximately 80% were seen once. Input material: PBMCs. This sequence originates from a female donor in good health and CMV-seropositive.

This CDR3 is CSVAQGASGSFNEQYF. DNA for the CDR3: TGCAGCGTGGCCCAGGGGGCTAGCGGGAGTTTCAACGAGCAGTACTTC. The genes are TRBV29-1 and TRBJ2-7; TRBD2 matches at 10 bases. This CDR3 comprises 16 residues. Germline V gene data show CDR1 as SQVTM and CDR2 as ANQGSEA. V gave up 6 bases and J gave up 5 bases; unmatched junction bases: 16.